A selection of T cell receptor beta chains follows, all from one sample in a study of blood T cell repertoires in COVID-19. Only in-frame clones appear in the TCRdb table, and some are missing; sequencing was by immunoSEQ multiplex PCR. The sample consists of some 240,000 clones, around nine tenths of them appearing once. Sequences were obtained from peripheral blood. These receptors were obtained from a man between 60 and 75 years old who had recovered from COVID-19. Both conserved end residues are part of each CDR3.

TRBV2	TRBJ1-2	CASILGQGANYGYTF
TRBV4-1	TRBJ2-5	CASSPLEGGQTQYF
TRBV9	TRBJ2-3	CASSVGSGVTDTQYF
TRBV6-5	TRBJ1-1	CASSSTGTGLITEAFF
TRBV19	TRBJ2-1	CASTREADDNEQFF
TRBV7-3	TRBJ1-6	CASSAVSQNSPLHF
TRBV9	TRBJ2-2	CASSVSTGITGELFF
TRBV21-1	TRBJ2-7	CASSKERGRGYEQYF
TRBV5-4	TRBJ2-3	CASSGSSDTQYF
TRBV27	TRBJ2-3	CASSLGHGTGLQSDTQYF
TRBV7-9	NA	CASSRGQTYNEQFF
TRBV28	TRBJ1-4	CASLSERGGEKLFF
TRBV30	TRBJ2-3	CAWSAGTSGSTDTQYF
TRBV7-8	TRBJ2-7	CASSLVLGGEQYF
TRBV29-1	TRBJ2-3	CSGRLAGENLLSTDTQYF
TRBV28	TRBJ2-1	CASSLDFPNEQFF
TRBV5-1	TRBJ1-2	CASSSAGQGDDGYTF
TRBV7-2	TRBJ2-7	CASSFFRTGTYEQYF
TRBV9	TRBJ1-1	CASSVVSDTHTEAFF
TRBV4-1	TRBJ1-2	CASSQKGYYGYTF
TRBV6-2/TRBV6-3	TRBJ1-5	CASSYSGGGDQPQHF
TRBV27	TRBJ2-5	CASRYRDFQETQYF
TRBV6-5	TRBJ1-1	CASSYSKGIQHEAFF
TRBV9	TRBJ1-6	CASSVDARGDSPLHF
TRBV6-6	TRBJ2-1	CASSYSAGQNEQFF
TRBV5-5	TRBJ1-2	CASSLEPYDYGYTF
TRBV30	TRBJ1-5	CAWSADSNQPQHF
TRBV6-6	TRBJ1-6	CASSYKGQGPNSPLHF
TRBV24-1	TRBJ2-7	CATSDGSSPSYEQYF
TRBV20-1	TRBJ1-5	CSASEGGFNQPQHF
TRBV18	TRBJ1-3	CASSQIGSPGSGNTIYF
TRBV14	TRBJ1-2	CASSRREVPGKNGYTF
TRBV3-1/TRBV3-2	TRBJ1-5	CASSQDLDSNQPQHF
TRBV5-1	TRBJ1-1	CASSITGGNTEAFF
TRBV14	TRBJ2-7	CASSPMASYSYEQYF
TRBV21-1	TRBJ2-3	CASSKALRGGSLIRSTDTQYF
TRBV3-1/TRBV3-2	TRBJ1-3	CASQGVRPPISGNTIYF
TRBV27	TRBJ1-2	CASKAGQAYGYTF
TRBV7-3	TRBJ1-1	CASSLSHRAEAFF
TRBV5-4	TRBJ2-5	CASSGDRQETQYF
TRBV6-6	TRBJ2-3	CASSGGAVPDTQYF
TRBV2	TRBJ1-2	CASSETRQGPNYGYTF
TRBV18	TRBJ2-7	CASSPSTGTGVYEQYF
TRBV28	TRBJ1-2	CASRGQTYGYTF
TRBV12-2	TRBJ1-2	CASRDSPKGYGYTF